The 5 T cell receptor beta chains given below trace back to one sample, sequenced in a study of blood T cell repertoires in COVID-19. Using immunoSEQ multiplex PCR, the repertoire was profiled, and TCRdb retains in-frame clones only, with some absent. The sample records 190,000 or so clones, more than 75% being singletons. The specimen sequenced was peripheral blood. These receptors all come from a man aged 40-49 years with active or convalescent COVID-19.

The gene calls are TRBV2 and TRBJ1-2; 9 bases are shared with TRBD1. V lost 10 bases and J lost 8; bases outside the gene matches: 17. Germline V gene data show CDR1 as SNHLY and CDR2 as FYNNEI. The CDR3 contains 15 residues. The CDR3 region is CAIPGQGGLMPGYTF. In DNA form, the CDR3 reads TGTGCCATCCCGGGACAGGGTGGTTTAATGCCCGGCTACACCTTC.

This chain connects TRBV4-1 to TRBJ1-5; tentative D call: TRBD1 (5 bases). V was trimmed by 0 bases and J by 5 bases, leaving 14 bases between them. This CDR3 is built from 16 residues. The germline V gene encodes CDR1 MGHRA and CDR2 YSYEKL. CDR3 coding DNA: TGCGCCAGCAGCCAAGATTTTGCGGGGGATTATCAGCCCCAGCATTTT. Encoded protein: CASSQDFAGDYQPQHF.

CDR3: CASSGGGQAAGNTIYF. DNA of the CDR3: TGTGCCAGCAGTGGGGGGGGGCAGGCAGCTGGAAACACCATATATTTT. The genes are TRBV6-1 and TRBJ1-3; TRBD1 might be the D (6 bases). Per the germline V gene, CDR1 is MNHNS and CDR2 is SASEGT. Trimming shortened V by 4 bases and J by 2 bases, and 15 bases separated the two germline ends. The CDR3 consists of 16 residues.

The table lists this clone with a few counts. V gene TRBV7-2 combines with J gene TRBJ1-1; TRBD1 matches 9 bases. Looked up from germline, CDR1 is SGHTA and CDR2 is FQGNSA. This CDR3 is built from 16 residues. V dropped 0 bases and J dropped 0; count of bases not matched to a gene: 2. As DNA, the CDR3 is TGTGCCAGCAGCTTAGCTGGGACAGGGATGAACACTGAAGCTTTCTTT. Encoded protein: CASSLAGTGMNTEAFF. Drawing the rest from reference TRBV7-2 and TRBJ1-1, the complete variable domain is GAGVSQSPSNKVTEKGKDVELRCDPISGHTALYWYRQSLGQGLEFLIYFQGNSAPDKSGLPSDRFSAERTGGSVSTLTIQRTQQEDSAVYLCASSLAGTGMNTEAFFGQGTRLTVV.

The gene calls are TRBV6-1 and TRBJ1-5; D unclear. Trimming removed 6 bases at V and 8 bases at J, with 17 bases between. Per germline, CDR1 MNHNS and CDR2 SASEGT. This CDR3 is 14 amino acids long. CDR3 DNA: TGTGCCAGCAGATTAACACTAGACCCGGAGCCCCAGCATTTT. This codes for CASRLTLDPEPQHF.